This T cell receptor (beta chain) was profiled in a study of metastatic and nonmetastatic thyroid tumors. Germline values: CDR1 SNHLY, CDR2 FYNNEI. The CDR3 loop spans 13 amino acids. V lost 6 bases and J 2 bases, leaving 7 bases between the germline ends. In its sample, this clone was seen many times. Patients had received no treatment of any kind before thyroid surgery. MiXCR was used by TCRdb to re-call the PCR reads. The top ten clones hold 25% to 35% of a sample with about 23,000 clones, around 20% of them seen once. Sequencing was performed on blood. The sequence came from a female donor with papillary thyroid cancer or a benign thyroid nodule (not recorded which). Some clones in this sample may be carry-over from other donors' samples. This chain connects TRBV2 to TRBJ2-2, with D possibly being TRBD1 (5 bases). This CDR3 is CASRDTNTGELFF. The CDR3 bases are TGTGCCAGCAGGGACACCAACACCGGGGAGCTGTTTTTT.